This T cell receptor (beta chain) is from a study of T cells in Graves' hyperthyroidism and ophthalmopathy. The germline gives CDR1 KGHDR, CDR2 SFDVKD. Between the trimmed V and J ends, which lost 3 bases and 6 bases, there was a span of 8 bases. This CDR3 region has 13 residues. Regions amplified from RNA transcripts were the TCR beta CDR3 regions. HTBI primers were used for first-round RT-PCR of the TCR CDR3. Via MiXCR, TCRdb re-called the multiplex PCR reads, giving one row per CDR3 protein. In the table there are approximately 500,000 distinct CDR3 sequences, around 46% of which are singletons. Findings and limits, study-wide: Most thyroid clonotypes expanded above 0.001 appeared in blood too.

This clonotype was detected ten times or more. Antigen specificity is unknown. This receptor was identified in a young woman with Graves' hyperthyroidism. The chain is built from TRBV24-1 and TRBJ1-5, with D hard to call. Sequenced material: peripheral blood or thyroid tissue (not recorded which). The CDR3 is CATSDVNGQPQHF. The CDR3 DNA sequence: TGTGCCACCAGTGATGTGAATGGTCAGCCCCAGCATTTT.